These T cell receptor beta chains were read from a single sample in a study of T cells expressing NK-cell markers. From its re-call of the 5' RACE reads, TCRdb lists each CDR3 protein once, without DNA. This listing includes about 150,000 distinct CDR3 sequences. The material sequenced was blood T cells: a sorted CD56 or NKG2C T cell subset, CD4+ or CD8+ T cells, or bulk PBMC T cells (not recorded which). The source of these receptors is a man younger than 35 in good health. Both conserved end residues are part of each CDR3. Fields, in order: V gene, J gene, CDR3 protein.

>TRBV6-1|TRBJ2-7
CASSSGISYEQYF
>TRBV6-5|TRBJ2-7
CASSYRWEQYF
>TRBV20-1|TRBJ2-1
CSARPGPNLYNEQFF
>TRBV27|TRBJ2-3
CASSVLAGEGDTQYF
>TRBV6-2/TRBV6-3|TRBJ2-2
CASTKTGPPARSGELFF
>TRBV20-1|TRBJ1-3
CSAREAGNTIYF
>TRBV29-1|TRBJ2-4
CSVSDYLAKNIQYF
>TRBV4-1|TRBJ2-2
CASSVRGQGGTGELFF
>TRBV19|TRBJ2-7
CASSIDRDGAYEQYF
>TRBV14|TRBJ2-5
CASSHSRGYQETQYF
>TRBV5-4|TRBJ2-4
CASSFGGKNIQYF
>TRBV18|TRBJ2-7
CASSAPAAGTDYEQYF
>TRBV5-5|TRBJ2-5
CASSLTGVDQETQYF
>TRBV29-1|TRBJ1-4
CSVATENEKLFF
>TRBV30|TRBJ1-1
CAWSTTGGTEAFF
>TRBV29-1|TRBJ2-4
CSAVSLQRGNIQYF
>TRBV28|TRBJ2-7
CASRGVPYEQYF
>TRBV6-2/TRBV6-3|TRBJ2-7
CASSYPGQPYEQYF
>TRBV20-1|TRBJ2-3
CSAREPADVWVTDTQYF
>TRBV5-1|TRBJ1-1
CASSAHPGSTEAFF
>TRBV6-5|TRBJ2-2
CASSTGTSGRSNTGELFF
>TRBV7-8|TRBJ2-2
CASTLKANTGELFF
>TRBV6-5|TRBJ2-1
CASSYPTSGRVSEQFF
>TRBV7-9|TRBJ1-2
CASSSGTNYGYTF
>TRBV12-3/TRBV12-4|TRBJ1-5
CASSSGDNSNQPQHF
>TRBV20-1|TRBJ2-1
CSAREAPDYEQFF